The T cell receptor (beta chain) described here comes from a study of T cell responses to AZD1222 COVID-19 vaccine. General observations from the study: Clonal diversity was possibly underestimated, and white British individuals and females predominated among donors. Close to half of all spike-specific TCRs reportedly target regions of the variants that are unmutated. Dominant CD4 TCR responses targeted spike regions 160-218 and 743-854.

Notes on this clone: Its antigen is currently unknown.

The germline V gene encodes CDR1 LGHNA and CDR2 YSLEER. V lost 0 bases to trimming and J lost 5 bases, with 7 bases between them. The CDR3 is made up of 13 amino acids. Measured with immunoSEQ multiplex PCR; TCRdb has only the in-frame clones, and not every one. This table has about 75,000 clones, 88% appearing once. Sequencing was performed on peripheral blood, taken 28 days after the second dose of the MenACWY control vaccine. The rearrangement uses TRBV4-3 and TRBJ1-1; D gene ambiguous. This TCR came from an adult who received the MenACWY meningococcal vaccine as a control. The DNA for the CDR3 is TGCGCCAGCAGCCAAGATTTGGGGACTGAAGCTTTCTTT. Protein product: CASSQDLGTEAFF.